The 12 T cell receptor beta chains given below trace back to one sample, sequenced in a study of T cell changes during pregnancy in multiple sclerosis. Using immunoSEQ multiplex PCR, the repertoire was profiled, and TCRdb retains in-frame clones only, with some absent. This sample has tens of thousands of clones, with around 89% found just once. This sample comprised CD4+ T cells from peripheral blood mononuclear cells, obtained in the first trimester of pregnancy. Every receptor here comes from a female donor with multiple sclerosis, enrolled in a pregnancy study.

The chain is built from TRBV7-6 and TRBJ2-5; TRBD1 agrees at 7 bases. The CDR3 has 16 amino acids. Unmatched junction bases numbered 10, after V lost 5 bases and J lost 1 base. In germline, CDR1 is SGHVS, CDR2 FNYEAQ. The CDR3 bases are TGTGCCAGCAGCCAACACAGGGGTCCGGGCCAAGAGACCCAGTACTTC. This gives the protein CASSQHRGPGQETQYF.

The chain joins TRBV7-9 to TRBJ1-1; D perhaps matches TRBD1 (5 bases). Between the trimmed V and J ends, which lost 5 bases and 0 bases, there was a span of 10 bases. Per the germline V gene, CDR1 is SEHNR and CDR2 is FQNEAQ (reference sequence). The CDR3 length is 14 residues. The CDR3 DNA reads TGTGCCAGCAGCACAGACAGAATGAACACTGAAGCTTTCTTT. This codes for CASSTDRMNTEAFF.

The V and J genes are TRBV20-1 and TRBJ2-3; D unresolved. From germline, CDR1 is DFQATT and CDR2 SNEGSKA (reference sequence). This CDR3 is built from 11 residues. Trimming stripped 6 bases from V and 8 bases from J, with 12 bases between. CDR3 sequence (DNA): TGCAGTGCCCAACGCGCACGTACGCAGTATTTT. It translates to CSAQRARTQYF.

The V call is TRBV10-3, the J call TRBJ2-5; 10 bases fit TRBD2. Germline V gene lookup returns CDR1 ENHRY and CDR2 SYGVKD. V lost 8 bases to trimming and J lost 5 bases; unmatched junction nucleotides: 2. The CDR3 extends over 12 amino acids. CDR3 residues: CAIGTSEETQYF. As DNA, the CDR3 is TGTGCCATCGGGACTAGCGAGGAGACCCAGTACTTC.

The rearrangement joins TRBV30 to TRBJ1-1; TRBD1 agrees at 11 bases. This CDR3 contains 14 residues. The junction had 3 bases not matched to a gene; V was cut back by 3 bases and J by 3 bases. CDR1 GTSNPN and CDR2 SVGIG come from the germline V gene (reference sequence). The DNA of the CDR3 is TGTGCCTGGAGGGGACAGGGGGGGCACACTGAAGCTTTCTTT. Protein product: CAWRGQGGHTEAFF.

This clone was recorded only once. This sequence joins TRBV7-9 and TRBJ2-5, with 7 bases fitting TRBD2. CDR3 length: 16 residues. V lost 0 bases, J lost 2 bases, and 6 bases stayed unmatched. Germline values: CDR1 SEHNR, CDR2 FQNEAQ (reference sequence). The CDR3 loop reads CASSLALLASQETQYF. The CDR3 DNA is TGTGCCAGCAGCTTAGCGTTACTAGCGTCTCAAGAGACCCAGTACTTC. Looking up the rest from reference TRBV7-9 and TRBJ2-5 gives the full variable domain: DTGVSQNPRHKITKRGQNVTFRCDPISEHNRLYWYRQTLGQGPEFLTYFQNEAQLEKSRLLSDRFSAERPKGSFSTLEIQRTEQGDSAMYLCASSLALLASQETQYFGPGTRLLVL.

The chain employs TRBV6-1 and TRBJ1-2; 7 bases are shared with TRBD1. Germline CDR1 reads MNHNS; CDR2 reads SASEGT. Trimming at V came to 3 bases and at J to 4 bases, leaving 8 bases not matched to a gene. The CDR3 sequence is 15 residues long. The CDR3 is CASSDSTGLIYGYTF. The DNA of the CDR3 is TGTGCCAGCAGTGACTCGACAGGGTTAATCTATGGCTACACCTTC.

The V gene is TRBV7-3, the J gene TRBJ2-5, with D possibly being TRBD1 (5 bases). Germline values: CDR1 SGHTA, CDR2 FQGTGA. The CDR3 length is 13 residues. Trimming took off 6 bases at V and 3 bases at J, with 11 bases between the two ends. CDR3 in amino acids: CASSFGQEETQYF. The CDR3 DNA sequence: TGTGCCAGCAGTTTTGGACAAGAAGAGACCCAGTACTTC.

The chain is built from TRBV14 and TRBJ2-7; 14 positions agree with TRBD2. This CDR3 has 20 residues. V trimming: 4 bases; J trimming: 2 bases; junction bases outside the gene matches: 16. In germline, CDR1 is SGHDN, CDR2 FVKESK. CDR3 nucleotide sequence: TGTGCCAGCAGCCCAAGAGGGACTAGCGGGAGATGGTCCGAGACCTACGAGCAGTACTTC. This sequence encodes CASSPRGTSGRWSETYEQYF.

The chain's CDR3 is CASSQEGVGRQETQYF. For the CDR3, the DNA is TGCGCCAGCAGCCAAGAAGGGGTGGGGCGCCAAGAGACCCAGTACTTC. This sequence joins TRBV4-1 and TRBJ2-5; tentatively, D is TRBD1 (5 bases). Trimming cost V 0 bases and J 1 base, with 12 bases left between them. The CDR3 spans 16 residues. Germline lookup yields CDR1 MGHRA and CDR2 YSYEKL.

The chain combines TRBV5-1 with TRBJ2-2; possible D gene TRBD1, 5 bases. V was pared by 2 bases and J by 1 base, with 12 bases between. The CDR3 sequence is 16 residues long. The V gene's germline CDR1 is SGHRS and CDR2 YFSETQ. Here the CDR3 reads CASSFTGSGNTGELFF. CDR3 in DNA: TGCGCCAGCAGCTTCACAGGCTCAGGGAACACCGGGGAGCTGTTTTTT.

The CDR3 region is CASSEDRLAGLVETQYF. For the CDR3, the DNA is TGTGCCAGCAGTGAAGATCGACTAGCGGGACTTGTGGAGACCCAGTACTTC. J is TRBJ2-5 and V is TRBV6-1; the match to TRBD2 covers 11 bases. V trimming: 1 base; J trimming: 5 bases; junction bases outside the gene matches: 9. Germline CDR1 is MNHNS and CDR2 is SASEGT. There are 17 residues in the CDR3.